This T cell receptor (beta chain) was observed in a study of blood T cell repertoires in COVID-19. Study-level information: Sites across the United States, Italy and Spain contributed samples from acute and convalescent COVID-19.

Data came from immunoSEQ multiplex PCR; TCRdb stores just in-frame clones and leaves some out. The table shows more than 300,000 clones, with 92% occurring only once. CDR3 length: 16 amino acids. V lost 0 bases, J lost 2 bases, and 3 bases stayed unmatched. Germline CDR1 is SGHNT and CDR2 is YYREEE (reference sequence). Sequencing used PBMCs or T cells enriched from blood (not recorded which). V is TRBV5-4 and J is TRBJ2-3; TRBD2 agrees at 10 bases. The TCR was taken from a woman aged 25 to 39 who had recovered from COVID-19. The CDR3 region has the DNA TGTGCCAGCAGCTTGGGACTAGCGGGCCCCACAGATACGCAGTATTTT. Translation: CASSLGLAGPTDTQYF. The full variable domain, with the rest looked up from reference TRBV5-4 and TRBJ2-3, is ETGVTQSPTHLIKTRGQQVTLRCSSQSGHNTVSWYQQALGQGPQFIFQYYREEENGRGNFPPRFSGLQFPNYSSELNVNALELDDSALYLCASSLGLAGPTDTQYFGPGTRLTVL.